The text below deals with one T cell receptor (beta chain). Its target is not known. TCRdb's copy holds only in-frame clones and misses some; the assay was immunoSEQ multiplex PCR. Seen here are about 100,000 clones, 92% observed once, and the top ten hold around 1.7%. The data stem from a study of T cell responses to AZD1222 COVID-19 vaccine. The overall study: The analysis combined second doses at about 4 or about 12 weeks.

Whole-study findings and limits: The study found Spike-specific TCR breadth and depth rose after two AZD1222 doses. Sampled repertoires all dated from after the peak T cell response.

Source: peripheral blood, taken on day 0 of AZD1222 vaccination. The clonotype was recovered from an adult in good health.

CDR3 sequence: CASSLGGTSRAPLETQYF. In DNA form, the CDR3 reads TGCGCCAGCAGCTTGGGGGGGACTAGCCGAGCCCCCTTAGAGACCCAGTACTTC. The chain employs TRBV5-1 and TRBJ2-5; 9 bases fit TRBD2. The CDR3 has 18 amino acids. J was trimmed by 4 bases and V by 0 bases; bases with no gene match: 13. Per germline, CDR1 SGHRS and CDR2 YFSETQ.